This T cell receptor beta chain stems from a study of patients and donors after allogeneic stem cell transplantation. TCRdb itself ran the RT-PCR reads through MiXCR, one entry per CDR3 protein. The table has about 200,000 distinct CDR3 sequences, around 40% seen once. V was pared by 2 bases and J by 7 bases, with 14 bases between. Germline loops: CDR1 MNHEY, CDR2 SVGEGT. CDR3 length: 14 amino acids. The chain employs TRBV6-2 or TRBV6-3 and TRBJ2-5; D call uncertain. Sequencing input: blood, either unsorted or a sorted T cell fraction (not recorded which). The sequence was collected from a human donor who was either an allogeneic HSCT recipient or a stem cell or donor lymphocyte infusion donor (not recorded which). It is not recorded whose cells these are; they may come from a transplant donor. Here the CDR3 reads CASSYHSPSRTQYF. CDR3 nucleotides: TGTGCCAGCAGTTACCACAGTCCGTCGAGGACCCAGTACTTC.